This T cell receptor beta chain was retrieved from a study of blood T cell repertoires in COVID-19. Study context: Sites across the United States, Italy and Spain contributed samples from acute and convalescent COVID-19.

Germline V gene lookup returns CDR1 KGHDR and CDR2 SFDVKD. V shed 1 base and J shed 9 bases, with 11 bases lying between them. The CDR3 covers 13 residues. TCRdb keeps only in-frame clones here, not all; method: immunoSEQ multiplex PCR. The table includes fewer than 200,000 clones, approximately 87% detected once. The genes are TRBV24-1 and TRBJ1-1; D unclear. The receptor was isolated from a woman in her 70s with COVID-19, enrolled during active disease. Sequencing was done on a sample of peripheral blood. In nucleotides, the CDR3 is TGTGCCACCAGTGATTTCGTGGGCCTTCAAGCTTTCTTT. This translates into CATSDFVGLQAFF.